This T cell receptor beta chain is from a study of identical twins. The study's findings and limits: Whereas memory repertoires showed no such difference, abundant cord blood beta clonotypes carried fewer insertions.

This clonotype was seen repeatedly, ten times or more. Antigen unknown. TCRdb independently ran MiXCR on the 5' RACE reads; one entry per CDR3 protein. The table shows approximately 500,000 distinct CDR3 sequences, with approximately 16% occurring only once. These same data were also listed under a study on yellow fever vaccine responses in identical twins. That study adds: Convergence reportedly seemed to mark part of the twins' vaccine T cell response, with personalization marking the rest.

Sequencing was carried out using CD4+ T cells sorted from blood. The receptor was isolated from a woman younger than 30 in good health.

This chain's CDR3 is CASSLEVTQYF. The CDR3 DNA reads as TGTGCCAGCAGCTTAGAGGTGACCCAGTACTTC. The V call is TRBV7-9, the J call TRBJ2-5, with D unclear. With 1 base removed from V and 7 bases from J, the gap between germline ends came to 4 bases. Germline values: CDR1 SEHNR, CDR2 FQNEAQ (reference sequence). This CDR3 contains 11 residues.